These 5 T cell receptor beta chains were sequenced from one sample in a study of T-cell reconstitution after alpha-beta-depleted transplantation in children. Preparing the TCRbeta library involved the use of unique molecular identifiers. One entry per CDR3 protein, called by TCRdb with MiXCR from the PCR reads. Of a few hundred thousand distinct CDR3 sequences detected, about a fifth appear once; the ten largest clones hold 3.8%. The starting material was PBMCs from the stem cell graft donor, obtained from the stem cell graft. The receptors here all came from a human donor who donated a stem cell graft to a child with acute myeloid leukemia.

The table lists this clonotype with a few counts. The chain combines TRBV4-3 with TRBJ2-2, with no clear D. The CDR3 has 16 amino acids. Germline assignment: CDR1 LGHNA and CDR2 YSLEER. V was trimmed by 0 bases and J by 0 bases, leaving 8 bases between them. The CDR3 protein is CASSQDLFANTGELFF. Written as DNA, the CDR3 is TGCGCCAGCAGCCAAGATCTGTTCGCGAACACCGGGGAGCTGTTTTTT.

DNA of the CDR3: TGTGCCAGCAGTTGGCAGTCGGAAGCTTTCTTT. It codes for CASSWQSEAFF. The chain is built from TRBV6-2 or TRBV6-3 and TRBJ1-1; D not certain. This CDR3 contains 11 residues. Germline lookup yields CDR1 MNHEY and CDR2 SVGEGT. Trimming removed 4 bases at V and 8 bases at J, with 8 bases between.

V usage is TRBV28 and J usage is TRBJ2-5; D unclear. Trimming removed 3 bases from V and 7 bases from J, with 18 bases in between. Per the germline V gene, CDR1 is MDHEN and CDR2 is SYDVKM. The CDR3 spans 15 residues. CDR3 DNA sequence: TGTGCCAGCAGTTTGTGGGGATTGGGCTTTGCGACCCAGTACTTC. It yields the protein CASSLWGLGFATQYF.

This clonotype has more than one count but fewer than ten. This sequence joins TRBV20-1 and TRBJ1-3; tentatively, D is TRBD1 (6 bases). The ends were cut back, 5 bases at V and 5 bases at J, with 16 bases in the middle. Germline-derived CDR1 and CDR2 are DFQATT and SNEGSKA (reference sequence). The CDR3 is made up of 14 amino acids. CDR3 sequence reads: CSAGMGGVRNTIYF. As DNA, the CDR3 is TGCAGTGCTGGTATGGGGGGCGTTAGAAACACCATATATTTT.

This clonotype showed up just a few times. This chain links TRBV12-3 or TRBV12-4 with TRBJ2-5; 12 bases align to TRBD2. Trimming took 5 bases from V and 0 from J; bases not matched to a gene: 13. The CDR3 covers 19 residues. The CDR3 bases are TGTGCCAGCAGTCCTACCGGGACTAGCGGGCCTCAATACCAAGAGACCCAGTACTTC. Translated: CASSPTGTSGPQYQETQYF.